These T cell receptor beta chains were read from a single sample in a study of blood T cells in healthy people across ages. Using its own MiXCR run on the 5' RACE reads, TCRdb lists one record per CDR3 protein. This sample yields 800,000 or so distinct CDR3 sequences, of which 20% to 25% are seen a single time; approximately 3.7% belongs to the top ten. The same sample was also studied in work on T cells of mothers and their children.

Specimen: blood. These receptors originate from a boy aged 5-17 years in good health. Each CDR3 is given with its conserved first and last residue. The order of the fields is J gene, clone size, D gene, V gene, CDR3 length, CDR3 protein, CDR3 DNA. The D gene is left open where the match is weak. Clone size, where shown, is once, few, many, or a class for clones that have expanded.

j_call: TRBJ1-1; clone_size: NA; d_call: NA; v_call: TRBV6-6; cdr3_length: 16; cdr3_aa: CASSYPNGVMNTEAFF; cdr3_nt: TGTGCCAGCAGTTACCCGAACGGTGTAATGAACACTGAAGCTTTCTTT
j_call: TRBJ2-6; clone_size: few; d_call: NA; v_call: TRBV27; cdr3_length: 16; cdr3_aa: CASSPWRVSGANVLTF; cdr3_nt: TGTGCCAGCAGTCCCTGGCGGGTGAGCGGGGCCAACGTCCTGACTTTC
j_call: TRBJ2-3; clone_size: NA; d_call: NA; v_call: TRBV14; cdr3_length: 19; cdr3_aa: CASSQKYWTHSTRTDTQYF; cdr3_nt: TGTGCCAGCAGCCAAAAATATTGGACCCACTCCACCCGAACAGATACGCAGTATTTT
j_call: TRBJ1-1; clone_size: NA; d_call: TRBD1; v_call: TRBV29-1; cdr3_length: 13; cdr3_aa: CSVEGDSPTEAFF; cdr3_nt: TGCAGCGTTGAAGGGGACAGCCCCACTGAAGCTTTCTTT
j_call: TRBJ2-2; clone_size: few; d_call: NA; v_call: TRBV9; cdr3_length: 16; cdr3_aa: CASSVGRGPNTGELFF; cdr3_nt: TGTGCCAGCAGCGTAGGGAGGGGGCCGAACACCGGGGAGCTGTTTTTT
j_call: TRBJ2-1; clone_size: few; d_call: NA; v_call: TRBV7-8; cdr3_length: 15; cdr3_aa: CASSLVVGLGNEQFF; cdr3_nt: TGTGCCAGCAGCTTAGTAGTGGGCTTGGGCAATGAGCAGTTCTTC
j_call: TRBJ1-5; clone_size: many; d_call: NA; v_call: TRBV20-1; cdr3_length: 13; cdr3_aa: CSAFRSGGQPQHF; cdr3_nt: TGCAGTGCTTTTCGGTCGGGCGGGCAGCCCCAGCATTTT
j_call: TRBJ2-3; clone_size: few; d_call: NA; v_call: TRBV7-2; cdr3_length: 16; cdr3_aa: CASSLATTLRTDTQYF; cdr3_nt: TGTGCCAGCAGCTTAGCGACTACCCTACGCACAGATACGCAGTATTTT
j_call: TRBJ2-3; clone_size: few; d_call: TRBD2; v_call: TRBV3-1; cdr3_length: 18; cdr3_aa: CASSQRGRTSGSTDTQYF; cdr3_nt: TGTGCCAGCAGCCAAAGAGGGCGAACTAGCGGGAGCACAGATACGCAGTATTTT
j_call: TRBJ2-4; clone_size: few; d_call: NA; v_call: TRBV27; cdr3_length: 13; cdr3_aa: CASKGAAKNIQYF; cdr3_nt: TGTGCCAGCAAGGGAGCAGCCAAAAACATTCAGTACTTC
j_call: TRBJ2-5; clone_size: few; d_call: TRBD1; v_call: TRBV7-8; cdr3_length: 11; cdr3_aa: CASSSRQGQYF; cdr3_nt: TGTGCCAGCAGCTCGAGACAGGGCCAGTACTTC
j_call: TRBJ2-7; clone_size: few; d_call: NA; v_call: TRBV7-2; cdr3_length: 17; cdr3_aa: CASSLVGGDGGSYEQYF; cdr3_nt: TGTGCCAGCAGCTTAGTAGGGGGGGACGGGGGCTCCTACGAGCAGTACTTC
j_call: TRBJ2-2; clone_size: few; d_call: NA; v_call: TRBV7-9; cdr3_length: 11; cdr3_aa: CASGNAGELFF; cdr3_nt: TGTGCCAGCGGTAATGCCGGGGAGCTGTTTTTT
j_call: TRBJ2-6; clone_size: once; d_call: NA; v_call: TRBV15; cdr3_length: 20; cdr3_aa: CASSRVGRGRENSGANVLTF; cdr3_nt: TGTGCCTCCAGCAGAGTTGGGCGGGGCAGGGAAAACTCTGGGGCCAACGTCCTGACTTTC
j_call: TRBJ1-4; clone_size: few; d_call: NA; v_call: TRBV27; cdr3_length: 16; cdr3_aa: CASSFRQGGVNEKLFF; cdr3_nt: TGTGCCAGCAGTTTTCGGCAGGGAGGAGTAAATGAAAAACTGTTTTTT
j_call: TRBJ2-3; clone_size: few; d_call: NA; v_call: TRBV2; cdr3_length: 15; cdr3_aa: CASSVGPPHTDTQYF; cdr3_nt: TGTGCCAGCAGTGTGGGTCCTCCCCACACAGATACGCAGTATTTT
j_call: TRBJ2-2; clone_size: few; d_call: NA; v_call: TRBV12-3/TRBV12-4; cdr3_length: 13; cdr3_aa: CASSFNLLGELFF; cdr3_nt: TGTGCCAGCAGTTTTAATCTGCTCGGGGAGCTGTTTTTT
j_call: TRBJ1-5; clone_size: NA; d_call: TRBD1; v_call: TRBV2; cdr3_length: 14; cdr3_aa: CASSGQEAKQPQHF; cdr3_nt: TGTGCCAGCAGCGGACAGGAGGCAAAACAGCCCCAGCATTTT
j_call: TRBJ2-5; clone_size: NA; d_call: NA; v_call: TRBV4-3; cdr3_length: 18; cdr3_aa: CASSQDRPPVVGQETQYF; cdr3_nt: TGCGCCAGCAGCCAAGATCGGCCACCTGTTGTGGGACAAGAGACCCAGTACTTC
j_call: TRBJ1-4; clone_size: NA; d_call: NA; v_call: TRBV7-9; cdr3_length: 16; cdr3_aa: CASSLVGGATNEKLFF; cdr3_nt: TGTGCCAGCAGCTTAGTGGGGGGCGCAACTAATGAAAAACTGTTTTTT
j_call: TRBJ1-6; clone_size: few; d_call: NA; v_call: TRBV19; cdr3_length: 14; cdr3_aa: CASTDSSYNSPLHF; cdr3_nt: TGTGCCAGTACCGACAGCTCCTATAATTCACCCCTCCACTTT
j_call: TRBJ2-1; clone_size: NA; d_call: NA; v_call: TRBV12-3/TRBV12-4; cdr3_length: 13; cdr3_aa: CAASGGPHNEQFF; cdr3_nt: TGTGCCGCATCCGGGGGCCCCCACAATGAGCAGTTCTTC
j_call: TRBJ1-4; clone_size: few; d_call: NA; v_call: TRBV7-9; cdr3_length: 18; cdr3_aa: CASSSIGGGSGTNEKLFF; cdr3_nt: TGTGCCAGCAGCTCAATCGGCGGGGGATCGGGAACTAATGAAAAACTGTTTTTT
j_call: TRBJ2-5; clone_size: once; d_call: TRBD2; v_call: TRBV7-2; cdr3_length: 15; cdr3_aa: CASRPRLAGAETQYF; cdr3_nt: TGTGCCAGCAGACCTAGGCTAGCGGGGGCGGAGACCCAGTACTTC
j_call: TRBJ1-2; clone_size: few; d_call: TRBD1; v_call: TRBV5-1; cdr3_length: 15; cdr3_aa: CASSSWDRLEDGYTF; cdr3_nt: TGCGCCAGCAGCTCCTGGGACAGGCTTGAGGATGGCTACACCTTC
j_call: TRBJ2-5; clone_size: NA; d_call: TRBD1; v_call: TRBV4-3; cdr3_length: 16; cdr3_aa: CASSQALGQGKETQYF; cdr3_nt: TGCGCCAGCAGCCAAGCCCTTGGACAGGGAAAAGAGACCCAGTACTTC
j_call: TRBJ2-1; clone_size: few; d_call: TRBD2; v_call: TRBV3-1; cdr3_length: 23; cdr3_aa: CASSQDKVFSGNPAGGHYNEQFF; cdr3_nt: TGTGCCAGCAGCCAAGACAAGGTTTTCTCAGGAAATCCTGCGGGAGGACACTACAATGAGCAGTTCTTC
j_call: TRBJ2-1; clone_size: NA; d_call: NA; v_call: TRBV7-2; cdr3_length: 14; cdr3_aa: CASREAGSYNEQFF; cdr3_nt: TGTGCCAGCAGGGAAGCCGGGAGCTACAATGAGCAGTTCTTC
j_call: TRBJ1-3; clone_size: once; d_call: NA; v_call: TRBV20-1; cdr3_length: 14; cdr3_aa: CSARVRATGNTIYF; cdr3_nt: TGCAGTGCTAGAGTCAGGGCTACTGGAAACACCATATATTTT
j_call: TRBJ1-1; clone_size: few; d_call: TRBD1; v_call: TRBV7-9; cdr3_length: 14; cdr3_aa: CASSSKTGANEAFF; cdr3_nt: TGTGCCAGCAGCTCAAAGACAGGGGCCAACGAAGCTTTCTTT
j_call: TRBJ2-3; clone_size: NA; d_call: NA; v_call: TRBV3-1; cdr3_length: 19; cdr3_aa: CASSQDFRRSTFDTDTQYF; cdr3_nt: TGTGCCAGCAGCCAAGATTTTCGTAGGAGTACCTTCGACACAGATACGCAGTATTTT
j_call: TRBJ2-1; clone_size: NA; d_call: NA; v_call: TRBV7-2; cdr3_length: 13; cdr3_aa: CASSPRGPDEQFF; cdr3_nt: TGTGCCAGCAGCCCCCGGGGCCCCGATGAGCAGTTCTTC
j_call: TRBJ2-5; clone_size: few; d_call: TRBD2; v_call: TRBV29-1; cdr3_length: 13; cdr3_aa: CSARLAGEGLEYF; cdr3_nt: TGCAGCGCCCGACTAGCGGGAGAGGGGCTTGAGTACTTC
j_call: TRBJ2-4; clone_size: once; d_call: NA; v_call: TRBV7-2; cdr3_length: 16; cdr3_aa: CASSFQGPLAKNIQYF; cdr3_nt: TGTGCCAGCAGCTTTCAAGGACCCTTAGCCAAAAACATTCAGTACTTC
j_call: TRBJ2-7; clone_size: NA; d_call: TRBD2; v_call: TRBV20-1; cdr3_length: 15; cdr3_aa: CSARRRGSISYEQYF; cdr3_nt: TGCAGTGCTAGGAGGCGCGGGAGTATTTCCTACGAGCAGTACTTC
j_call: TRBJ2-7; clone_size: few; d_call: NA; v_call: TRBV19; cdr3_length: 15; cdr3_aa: CASSIGGTSSYEQYF; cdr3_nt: TGTGCCAGTAGTATCGGCGGGACGTCTTCCTACGAGCAGTACTTC
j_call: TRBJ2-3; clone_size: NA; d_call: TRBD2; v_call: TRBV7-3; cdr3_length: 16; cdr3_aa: CASSLSGLAATDTQYF; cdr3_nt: TGTGCCAGCAGCTTATCGGGACTAGCGGCCACAGATACGCAGTATTTT
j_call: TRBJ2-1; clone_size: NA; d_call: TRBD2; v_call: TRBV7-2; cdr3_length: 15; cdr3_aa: CASSLGSSGHNEQFF; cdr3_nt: TGTGCCAGCAGCTTAGGTTCTAGCGGACACAATGAGCAGTTCTTC
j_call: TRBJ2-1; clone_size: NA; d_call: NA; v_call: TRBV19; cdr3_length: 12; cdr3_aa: CASSMFANEQFF; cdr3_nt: TGTGCCAGTAGTATGTTCGCCAATGAGCAGTTCTTC
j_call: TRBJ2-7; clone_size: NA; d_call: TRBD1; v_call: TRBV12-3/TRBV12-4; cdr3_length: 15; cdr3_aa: CATAGDRGISYEQYF; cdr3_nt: TGTGCCACGGCGGGGGACAGGGGCATCTCCTACGAGCAGTACTTC
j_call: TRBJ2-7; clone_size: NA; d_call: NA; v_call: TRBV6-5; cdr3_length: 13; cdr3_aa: CASSLQGWNEQYF; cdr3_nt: TGTGCCAGCAGCCTACAGGGCTGGAACGAGCAGTACTTC
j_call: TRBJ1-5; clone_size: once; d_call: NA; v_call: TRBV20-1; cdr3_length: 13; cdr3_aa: CSARDESNQPQHF; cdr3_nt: TGCAGTGCTAGAGATGAGTCCAATCAGCCCCAGCATTTT
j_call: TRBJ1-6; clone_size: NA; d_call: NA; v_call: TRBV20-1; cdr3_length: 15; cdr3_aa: CSAPWGSGLNSPLHF; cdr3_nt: TGCAGTGCCCCTTGGGGCTCTGGACTGAATTCACCCCTCCACTTT
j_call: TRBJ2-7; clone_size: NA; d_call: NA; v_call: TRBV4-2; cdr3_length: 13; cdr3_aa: CASSQGELREQYF; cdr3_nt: TGTGCCAGCAGCCAAGGAGAGCTCCGGGAGCAGTACTTC
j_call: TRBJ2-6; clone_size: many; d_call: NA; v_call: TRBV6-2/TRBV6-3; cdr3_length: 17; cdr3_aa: CASTTRGAIYGANVLTF; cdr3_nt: TGTGCCAGCACAACAAGGGGGGCAATTTATGGGGCCAACGTCCTGACTTTC